Following are 21 T cell receptor beta chains from one sample sequenced in a study of blood T cell repertoires in COVID-19. Data came from immunoSEQ multiplex PCR; TCRdb stores just in-frame clones and leaves some out. This table holds approximately 150,000 clones, around three quarters found once. Sequencing was performed on peripheral blood. The receptors derive from a man aged 55 to 70 with acute or convalescent COVID-19.

This chain connects TRBV27 to TRBJ2-5, with TRBD2 matching over 9 bases. Per the germline V gene, CDR1 is MNHEY and CDR2 is SMNVEV (reference sequence). Trimming at V came to 2 bases and at J to 4 bases, leaving 5 bases not matched to a gene. The CDR3 covers 15 residues. The CDR3: CASSLMAGGRETQYF. The DNA for the CDR3 is TGTGCCAGCAGTTTAATGGCGGGAGGGCGAGAGACCCAGTACTTC.

The chain is built from TRBV5-4 and TRBJ2-5, with D maybe TRBD2 (5 bases). Germline CDR1 and CDR2: SGHNT and YYREEE (reference sequence). The CDR3 consists of 16 residues. Trimming cost V 6 bases and J 3 bases, with 21 bases left between them. CDR3 coding DNA: TGTGCCAGCACCGAAGCCCCTTTAGGGAGTAAAGAGACCCAGTACTTC. It codes for CASTEAPLGSKETQYF.

The rearrangement joins TRBV6-1 to TRBJ1-5, with a tentative D call TRBD1 (5 bases). Germline CDR1 MNHNS, CDR2 SASEGT. V gave up 0 bases and J gave up 7 bases, with 13 bases separating them. This CDR3 is 15 amino acids long. For the CDR3, the DNA is TGTGCCAGCAGTGAAGCAGGCGGGGGAGGACAGCCCCAGCATTTT. It is translated as CASSEAGGGGQPQHF.

This clone was found once. The J gene is TRBJ2-5, the V gene TRBV11-2, with TRBD2 matching over 11 bases. Germline lookup yields CDR1 SGHAT and CDR2 FQNNGV. Losses at the gene ends were 5 bases for V and 5 bases for J; bases not matched to a gene: 13. The CDR3 length is 17 residues. The CDR3 coding sequence is TGTGCCAGCAGCCCCCGCATTCTAGCGGGAGGACTGGAGACCCAGTACTTC. Protein product: CASSPRILAGGLETQYF.

The chain has TRBV7-8 and TRBJ2-1, with 8 bases lining up with TRBD1. V shed 8 bases and J 6 bases; nucleotides not matched to a gene: 3. The germline V gene has CDR1 SGHVS and CDR2 FQNEAQ. CDR3 length: 12 amino acids. CDR3 amino acids: CASRQGINEQFF. The CDR3 DNA reads TGTGCCAGCCGACAGGGGATCAATGAGCAGTTCTTC. Supplemented by reference TRBV7-8 and TRBJ2-1, the full variable domain reads GAGVSQSPRYKVAKRGQDVALRCDPISGHVSLFWYQQALGQGPEFLTYFQNEAQLDKSGLPSDRFFAERPEGSVSTLKIQRTQQEDSAVYLCASRQGINEQFFGPGTRLTVL.

This clone was observed a single time. The genes are TRBV3-1 (or the pseudogene TRBV3-2) and TRBJ2-1, with 9 nucleotides matching TRBD2. From germline, CDR1 is LGHDT and CDR2 YNNKEL (reference sequence). Trimming at V came to 4 bases and at J to 6 bases, leaving 4 bases not matched to a gene. This CDR3 has 14 residues. DNA of the CDR3: TGTGCCAGCAGCCGGCGGGAGGGCCCCAATGAGCAGTTCTTC. Translated, it gives CASSRREGPNEQFF.

This rearrangement joins TRBV6-2 or TRBV6-3 to TRBJ2-2; 8 bases map to TRBD1. With 0 bases clipped from V and 5 bases from J, the junction kept 5 bases outside the gene matches. This CDR3 contains 16 residues. Germline V lookup: CDR1 MNHEY, CDR2 SVGEGT. CDR3 region: CASSYSRQGKTGELFF. In nucleotides, the CDR3 is TGTGCCAGCAGTTACTCCAGACAGGGGAAAACCGGGGAGCTGTTTTTT.

The rearrangement joins TRBV7-6 to TRBJ2-7; D perhaps matches TRBD2 (5 bases). The CDR3 has 14 amino acids. Between the trimmed V and J ends, which lost 5 bases and 0 bases, there was a span of 11 bases. Germline CDR1 is SGHVS and CDR2 is FNYEAQ. CDR3 nucleotides: TGTGCCAGCAGCCCCGGGGTAGGCTCCTACGAGCAGTACTTC. Its protein product is CASSPGVGSYEQYF.

This rearrangement joins TRBV28 to TRBJ2-7; 9 bases align to TRBD2. With V trimmed by 6 bases and J by 3 bases, 9 bases remained unmatched. The germline gives CDR1 MDHEN, CDR2 SYDVKM. CDR3 length: 15 amino acids. CDR3 protein: CASSRRLADHYEQYF. The CDR3 coding sequence is TGTGCCAGCAGCCGGAGACTAGCGGACCACTACGAGCAGTACTTC.

V and J are TRBV4-2 and TRBJ2-7; 7 bases align to TRBD1. V trimming: 0 bases; J trimming: 2 bases; junction bases outside the gene matches: 4. This CDR3 has 15 amino acids. Germline assignment: CDR1 LGHNA and CDR2 YNFKEQ. The CDR3 coding sequence is TGTGCCAGCAGCCAAGAAATAGGGGGCACCTACGAGCAGTACTTC. Amino acid sequence: CASSQEIGGTYEQYF.

The sample holds a few counts of this clone. This chain links TRBV30 with TRBJ2-7; 8 bases are a match to TRBD1. Germline CDR1 GTSNPN, CDR2 SVGIG (reference sequence). Unmatched junction bases numbered 5, after V lost 2 bases and J lost 2 bases. The CDR3 loop spans 14 amino acids. This CDR3 is CAWSKGTGTYEQYF. In DNA, the CDR3 is TGTGCCTGGAGTAAGGGGACAGGAACCTACGAGCAGTACTTC.

This sequence joins TRBV30 and TRBJ1-5, with D tentatively TRBD1 (6 bases). CDR3 length: 15 residues. The germline gives CDR1 GTSNPN, CDR2 SVGIG (reference sequence). V shed 0 bases and J shed 7 bases, with 16 bases lying between them. CDR3 bases: TGTGCCTGGAGTGTAAGCGGGGGCTTACCACAGCCCCAGCATTTT. Translating it yields CAWSVSGGLPQPQHF. The whole variable domain, remainder taken from reference TRBV30 and TRBJ1-5, is SQTIHQWPATLVQPVGSPLSLECTVEGTSNPNLYWYRQAAGRGLQLLFYSVGIGQISSEVPQNLSASRPQDRQFILSSKKLLLSDSGFYLCAWSVSGGLPQPQHFGDGTRLSIL.

The chain uses TRBV6-5 and TRBJ1-2; TRBD1 aligns across 11 bases. The CDR3 extends over 14 amino acids. Germline V CDR1 and CDR2: MNHEY, SVGAGI. Unmatched junction bases numbered 2, after V lost 4 bases and J lost 4 bases. The CDR3 DNA reads as TGTGCCAGCAGTTGGACAGGGGGCAGCTATGGCTACACCTTC. It codes for CASSWTGGSYGYTF.

This clone turned up a few times. The chain recombines TRBV30 with TRBJ1-4; 7 bases are a match to TRBD1. The CDR3 has 15 amino acids. Per the germline V gene, CDR1 is GTSNPN and CDR2 is SVGIG (reference sequence). V was clipped by 4 bases and J by 7 bases; unmatched bases: 12. Here the CDR3 DNA reads TGTGCCTGGAATCCAGGGGGGCGGCCGGGTGAAAAACTGTTTTTT. Its translation: CAWNPGGRPGEKLFF.

The chain links TRBV2 to TRBJ2-1, with TRBD2 matching over 11 bases. The CDR3 contains 15 residues. Germline CDR1 is SNHLY and CDR2 is FYNNEI. The V and J ends lost 6 bases and 8 bases, in that order; junction bases with no gene match: 9. The CDR3 bases are TGTGCCAGCAGGGTAGCGGGAGGGCCCAGTGATGAGCAGTTCTTC. It specifies CASRVAGGPSDEQFF. Looking up the rest from reference TRBV2 and TRBJ2-1 gives the full variable domain: EPEVTQTPSHQVTQMGQEVILRCVPISNHLYFYWYRQILGQKVEFLVSFYNNEISEKSEIFDDQFSVERPDGSNFTLKIRSTKLEDSAMYFCASRVAGGPSDEQFFGPGTRLTVL.

J is TRBJ1-1 and V is TRBV18, with a possible D match to TRBD1 (6 bases). CDR3 length equals 14 residues. V was shortened by 3 bases and J by 8 bases, with 16 bases between the two germline ends. In germline, CDR1 is KGHSH, CDR2 LQKENI. Here the CDR3 reads CASSPRGGEVEAFF. The CDR3 DNA sequence: TGTGCCAGCTCACCGCGAGGGGGGGAGGTCGAAGCTTTCTTT.

This rearrangement joins TRBV11-2 to TRBJ2-5, with D hard to call. Germline values: CDR1 SGHAT, CDR2 FQNNGV. V was pared by 2 bases and J by 5 bases, with 9 bases between. The CDR3 has 13 amino acids. The CDR3 coding sequence is TGTGCCAGCAGCTTATGGCGGAGCGAGACCCAGTACTTC. The encoded protein is CASSLWRSETQYF.

The chain joins TRBV11-3 to TRBJ2-2; D uncertain. Trimming left V 1 base short and J 9 bases short, with 9 bases between. Germline-derived CDR1 and CDR2 are SGHNT and YENEEA. The CDR3 runs 13 residues. CDR3 nucleotides: TGTGCCAGCAGCTTAGCGGAGAGCCGGGAGCTGTTTTTT. Amino acid sequence: CASSLAESRELFF.

The chain is built from TRBV3-1 (or the pseudogene TRBV3-2) and TRBJ1-2; 7 positions agree with TRBD1. The CDR3 covers 14 residues. The germline V gene encodes CDR1 LGHDT and CDR2 YNNKEL (reference sequence). J gave up 7 bases and V 1 base, and 6 bases lay outside the gene matches. CDR3 sequence (DNA): TGTGCCAGCAGCCAAGCACAGGGGAGACGTGGCTACACCTTC. It translates to CASSQAQGRRGYTF.

The CDR3 DNA reads TGTGCCAGCAGCCAAGGGTGGAGCGGATTATACGAGCAGTACTTC. Translation gives CASSQGWSGLYEQYF. The chain uses TRBV3-1 (or the pseudogene TRBV3-2) and TRBJ2-7, with a tentative D call TRBD2 (5 bases). In germline, CDR1 is LGHDT, CDR2 YNNKEL (reference sequence). Trimming took off 1 base at V and 4 bases at J, with 14 bases between the two ends. The CDR3 runs 15 residues.

V gene TRBV11-2 combines with J gene TRBJ2-3; 10 bases are a match to TRBD2. The CDR3 is made up of 15 amino acids. CDR1 is SGHAT and CDR2 is FQNNGV in the germline V gene. V was pared by 5 bases and J by 4 bases, with 6 bases of the junction left unmatched. In DNA, the CDR3 is TGTGCCAGCAGCCAGAGAGCGGGAGGGGCAGATACGCAGTATTTT. Protein product: CASSQRAGGADTQYF. Together with reference TRBV11-2 and TRBJ2-3, the CDR3 gives the full variable domain: EAGVAQSPRYKIIEKRQSVAFWCNPISGHATLYWYQQILGQGPKLLIQFQNNGVVDDSQLPKDRFSAERLKGVDSTLKIQPAKLEDSAVYLCASSQRAGGADTQYFGPGTRLTVL.